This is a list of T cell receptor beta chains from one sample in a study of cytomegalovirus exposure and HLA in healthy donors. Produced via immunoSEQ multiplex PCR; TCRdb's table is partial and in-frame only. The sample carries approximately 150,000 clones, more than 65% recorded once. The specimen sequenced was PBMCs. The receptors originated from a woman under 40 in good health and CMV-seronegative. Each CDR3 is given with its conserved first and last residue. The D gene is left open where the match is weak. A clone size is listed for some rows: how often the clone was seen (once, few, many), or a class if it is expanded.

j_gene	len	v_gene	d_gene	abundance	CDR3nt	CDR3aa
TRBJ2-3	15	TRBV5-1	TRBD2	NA	TGCGCCAGCAGCTTGGCCGGGACTAGCGGGGATACGCAGTATTTT	CASSLAGTSGDTQYF
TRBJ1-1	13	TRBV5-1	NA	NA	TGCGCCAGCAGTCAGGATGTGAACACTGAAGCTTTCTTT	CASSQDVNTEAFF
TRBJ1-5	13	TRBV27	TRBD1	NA	TGTGCCAGCAGTTTAGACAGGGAATGGCCCCAGCATTTT	CASSLDREWPQHF
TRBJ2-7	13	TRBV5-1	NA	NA	TGCGCCAGCAGCTTGGGGGGCCTTAACGAGCAGTACTTC	CASSLGGLNEQYF
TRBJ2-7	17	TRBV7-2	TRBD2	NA	TGTGCCAGCAGCTTAGGAGATGCTAGCGGGGGGGGCTACGAGCAGTACTTC	CASSLGDASGGGYEQYF
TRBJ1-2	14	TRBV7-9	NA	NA	TGTGCCAGCAGCTTATTAGGGGGTCATGCTGGCTACACCTTC	CASSLLGGHAGYTF
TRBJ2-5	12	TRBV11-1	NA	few	TGTGCCAGCAGCTTAGCGCGTGAGACCCAGTACTTC	CASSLARETQYF
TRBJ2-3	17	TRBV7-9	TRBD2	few	TGTGCCAGCAGCTTGGTCCTTAGCGGGAGCAGCGCAGATACGCAGTATTTT	CASSLVLSGSSADTQYF
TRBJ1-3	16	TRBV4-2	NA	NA	TGTGCCAGCAGTCAAGCATTGGGGGCTCGGAGGAACACCATATATTTT	CASSQALGARRNTIYF
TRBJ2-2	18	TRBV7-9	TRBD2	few	TGTGCCAGCAGCCCTGGGACTAGCGGGAGGGGACGGGCCGGGGAGCTGTTTTTT	CASSPGTSGRGRAGELFF
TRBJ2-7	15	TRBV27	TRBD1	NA	TGTGCCAGCAGTTTAGGTAACAGGGGATTCTACGAGCAGTACTTC	CASSLGNRGFYEQYF
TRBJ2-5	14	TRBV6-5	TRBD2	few	TGTGCCAGCAGTCTAGCGGATATCCAAGAGACCCAGTACTTC	CASSLADIQETQYF
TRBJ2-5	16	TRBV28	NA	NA	TGTGCCAGCAGTTTCCCCAGGGTCGAAAGCCAAGAGACCCAGTACTTC	CASSFPRVESQETQYF
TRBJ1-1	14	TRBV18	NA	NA	TGTGCCAGCTCACCTCTCAGTGGGAACACTGAAGCTTTCTTT	CASSPLSGNTEAFF
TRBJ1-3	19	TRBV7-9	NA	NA	TGTGCCAGCAGCTTACCCCAGGGGTGGGGCAAAACCTCTGGAAACACCATATATTTT	CASSLPQGWGKTSGNTIYF
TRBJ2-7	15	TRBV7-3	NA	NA	TGTGCCAGCAGCTTAGGAGCCGGAGTCGGGTACGAGCAGTACTTC	CASSLGAGVGYEQYF
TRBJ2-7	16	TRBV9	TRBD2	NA	TGTGCCAGCAGCGTCGGTTTCGGGGGGGAAGACTACGAGCAGTACTTC	CASSVGFGGEDYEQYF
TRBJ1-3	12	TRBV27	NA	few	TGTGCCAGCAAGAGGGCTGGAAACACCATATATTTT	CASKRAGNTIYF
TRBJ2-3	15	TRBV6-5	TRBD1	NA	TGTGTCAGCAGTCTGGACAGGGCAAGCACAGATACGCAGTATTTT	CVSSLDRASTDTQYF
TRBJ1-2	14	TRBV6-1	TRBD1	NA	TGTGCCAGCAACCCAGACAGGGATGGCTATGGCTACACCTTC	CASNPDRDGYGYTF
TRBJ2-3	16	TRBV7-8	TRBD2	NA	TGTGCCAGCAGCCCGGGACTAGCGGGAGGGGCAGATACGCAGTATTTT	CASSPGLAGGADTQYF
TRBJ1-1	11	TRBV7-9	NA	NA	TGTGCCAGCAGCGAAACCCATGAGGCTTTCTTT	CASSETHEAFF
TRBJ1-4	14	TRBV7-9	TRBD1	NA	TGTGCCAGCAGAGCAACAGGGGGCAATGAAAAACTGTTTTTT	CASRATGGNEKLFF
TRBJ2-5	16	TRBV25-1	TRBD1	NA	TGTGCCAGCAGTGACGCGGGACAGGGGGCACGAGAGACCCAGTACTTC	CASSDAGQGARETQYF
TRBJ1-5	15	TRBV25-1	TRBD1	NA	TGTGCCAGCAGTGACCCCGGGACAGAAGGGAAGCCCCAGCATTTT	CASSDPGTEGKPQHF
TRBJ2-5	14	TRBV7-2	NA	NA	TGTGCCAGCAGCTTAGCTGGGGGGCAAGAGACCCAGTACTTC	CASSLAGGQETQYF
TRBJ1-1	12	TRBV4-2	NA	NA	TGTGCCAGCAGCCGTCGGGATTCAGAAGCTTTCTTT	CASSRRDSEAFF
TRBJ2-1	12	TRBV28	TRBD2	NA	TGTGCCAGCAGCCTTCTAGCGGCTGGGCAGTTCTTC	CASSLLAAGQFF
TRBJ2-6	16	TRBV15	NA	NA	TGTGCCACCAGCGCAGAACGGAGCTCTGGGGCCAACGTCCTGACTTTC	CATSAERSSGANVLTF
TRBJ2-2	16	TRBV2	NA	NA	TGTGCCAGCAGTGGAGTAGGGGATGGTAGCACCGGGGAGCTGTTTTTT	CASSGVGDGSTGELFF
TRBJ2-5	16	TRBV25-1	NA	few	TGTGCCAGCAGCACCGCAGGACGAGGGTACCAAGAGACCCAGTACTTC	CASSTAGRGYQETQYF
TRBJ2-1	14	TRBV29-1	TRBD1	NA	TGCAGCGCCGACAGGGGTACCTCCTACAATGAGCAGTTCTTC	CSADRGTSYNEQFF
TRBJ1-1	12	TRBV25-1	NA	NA	TGTGCCGCCACAGGGCCTTACACTGAAGCTTTCTTT	CAATGPYTEAFF
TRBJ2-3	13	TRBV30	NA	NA	TGTGCCTGGAGTGTACTCCTCACAGATACGCAGTATTTT	CAWSVLLTDTQYF
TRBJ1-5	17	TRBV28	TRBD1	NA	TGTGCCAGCAGTAGAATTCCGGGACAGGCTAGCAATCAGCCCCAGCATTTT	CASSRIPGQASNQPQHF
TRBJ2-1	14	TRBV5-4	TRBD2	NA	TGTGCCGCGAGTGGGGGTAGCGGGAGGGTTGAGCAGTTCTTC	CAASGGSGRVEQFF
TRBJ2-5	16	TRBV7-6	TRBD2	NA	TGTGCCAGCAGCTTGATGGGGGGGTCGGCCCAAGAGACCCAGTACTTC	CASSLMGGSAQETQYF
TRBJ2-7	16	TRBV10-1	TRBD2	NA	TGCGCCAGCAGTGATTCGACTAGCGGGGGGGCCTACGAGCAGTACTTC	CASSDSTSGGAYEQYF
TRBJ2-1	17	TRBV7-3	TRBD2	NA	TGTGCCAGCAGCTCGACTAGCGGGAGTAGGCTAGGCAATGAGCAGTTCTTC	CASSSTSGSRLGNEQFF
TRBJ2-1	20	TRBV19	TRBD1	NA	TGTGCCAGTAGTAAACGCGCGGGACAGGGGGCCCCGAGCTCCTACAATGAGCAGTTCTTC	CASSKRAGQGAPSSYNEQFF
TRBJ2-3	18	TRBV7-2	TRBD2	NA	TGTGCCAGCAGCTCTATTTCACAAGCGGGAGCTGTCACAGATACGCAGTATTTT	CASSSISQAGAVTDTQYF
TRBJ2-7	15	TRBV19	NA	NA	TGTGCCAGTAGTATATATGCAGGGGAAGAGGTCGAGCAGTACTTC	CASSIYAGEEVEQYF
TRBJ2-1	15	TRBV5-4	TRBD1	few	TGTGCCAGCAGCTTTGGACAGGGTCTTAGGAATGAGCAGTTCTTC	CASSFGQGLRNEQFF
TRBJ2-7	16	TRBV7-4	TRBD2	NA	TGTGCCAGCAGCCCTGGGGAGCGGGAGGATATCTACGAGCAGTACTTC	CASSPGEREDIYEQYF
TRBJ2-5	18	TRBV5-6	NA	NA	TGTGCCAGCAGGCGGCGGGTAGGAGGCCACACAGAACAAGAGACCCAGTACTTC	CASRRRVGGHTEQETQYF
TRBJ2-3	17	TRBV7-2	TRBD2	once	TGTGCCAGCAGCTTAGTGGCTAGCGGGCTTAGCACAGATACGCAGTATTTT	CASSLVASGLSTDTQYF
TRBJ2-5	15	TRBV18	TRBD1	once	TGTGCCAGCGCATTGAGTGGGGACAGGCAAGAGACCCAGTACTTC	CASALSGDRQETQYF
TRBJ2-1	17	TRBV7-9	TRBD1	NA	TGTGCCAGCAGCTTAGACTCGAGCAGGGGGAAGGACAATGAGCAGTTCTTC	CASSLDSSRGKDNEQFF
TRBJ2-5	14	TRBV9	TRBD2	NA	TGTGCCAGCAGCGTAGGGGCGGGAGAAGAGACCCAGTACTTC	CASSVGAGEETQYF
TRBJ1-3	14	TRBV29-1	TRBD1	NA	TGCAGCGTTAGACAGGGCGGAACTGGAAACACCATATATTTT	CSVRQGGTGNTIYF
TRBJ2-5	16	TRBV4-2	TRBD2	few	TGTGCCAGCAGCCAAGCCATCGGGGGAGGGCAAGAGACCCAGTACTTC	CASSQAIGGGQETQYF
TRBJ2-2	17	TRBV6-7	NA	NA	TGTGCCAGCAGTTACCGTTTAAATGGGAGCGACACCGGGGAGCTGTTTTTT	CASSYRLNGSDTGELFF
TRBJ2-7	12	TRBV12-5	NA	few	TGTGCTAGTGGTTTGTGGCTCCACGAGCAGTACTTC	CASGLWLHEQYF